The T cell receptor (beta chain) under discussion was sequenced for a study of cytomegalovirus exposure and HLA in healthy donors. Study context: Membership in the Caucasian-associated ancestry cluster was found for approximately 85% of 300 to 400 genotyped donors. Study results and limitations: Based on reports, TCR beta sequences accurately predicted HLA-A and HLA-B alleles for most subjects.

Turning to this clone: The antigen remains unidentified.

Everyone who donated was a healthy bone marrow donor. The PCR contained 60 Vbeta and 13 Jbeta primers. The assay was immunoSEQ multiplex PCR, and TCRdb's table has in-frame clones only and misses some. The table includes 60,000 to 100,000 clones, about 79% detected once. Deletions cut 2 bases from V and 7 bases from J, with 12 bases between. Germline CDR1 is SGHRS and CDR2 is YFSETQ. The CDR3 has 13 amino acids. This sequence joins TRBV5-1 and TRBJ1-1; D perhaps matches TRBD1 (5 bases). Sequenced material: PBMCs. This TCR came from a man aged 35 to 55 in good health and CMV-seronegative. CDR3 loop: CASSFQGLDEAFF. In DNA form, the CDR3 reads TGCGCCAGCAGCTTCCAGGGCCTGGATGAAGCTTTCTTT.